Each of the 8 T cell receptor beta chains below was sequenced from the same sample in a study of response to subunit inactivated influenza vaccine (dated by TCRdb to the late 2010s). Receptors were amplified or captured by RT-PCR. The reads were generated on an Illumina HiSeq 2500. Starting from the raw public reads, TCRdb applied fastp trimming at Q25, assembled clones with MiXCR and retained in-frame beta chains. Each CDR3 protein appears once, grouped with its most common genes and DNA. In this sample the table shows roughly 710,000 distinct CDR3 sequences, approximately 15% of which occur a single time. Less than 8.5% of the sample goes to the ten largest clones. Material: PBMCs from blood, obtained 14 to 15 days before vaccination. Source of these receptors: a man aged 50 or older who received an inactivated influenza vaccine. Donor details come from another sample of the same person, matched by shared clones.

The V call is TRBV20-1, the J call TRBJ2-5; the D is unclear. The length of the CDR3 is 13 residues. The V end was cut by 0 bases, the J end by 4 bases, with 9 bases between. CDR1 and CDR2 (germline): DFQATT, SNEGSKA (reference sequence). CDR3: CSARDRQPETQYF. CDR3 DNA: TGCAGTGCTAGAGATCGGCAGCCAGAGACCCAGTACTTC.

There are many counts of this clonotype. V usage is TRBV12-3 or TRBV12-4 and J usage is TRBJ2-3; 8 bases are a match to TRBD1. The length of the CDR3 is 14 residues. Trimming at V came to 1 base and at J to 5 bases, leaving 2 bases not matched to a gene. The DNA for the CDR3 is TGTGCCAGCAGTTTAGTCAGGGGGCAAGATACGCAGTATTTT. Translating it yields CASSLVRGQDTQYF.

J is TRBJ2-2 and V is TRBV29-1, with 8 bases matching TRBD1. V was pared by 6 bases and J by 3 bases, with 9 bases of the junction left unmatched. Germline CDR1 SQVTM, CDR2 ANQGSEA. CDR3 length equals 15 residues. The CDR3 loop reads CSVERTGFHTGELFF. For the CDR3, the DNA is TGCAGCGTCGAAAGGACAGGGTTTCACACCGGGGAGCTGTTTTTT.

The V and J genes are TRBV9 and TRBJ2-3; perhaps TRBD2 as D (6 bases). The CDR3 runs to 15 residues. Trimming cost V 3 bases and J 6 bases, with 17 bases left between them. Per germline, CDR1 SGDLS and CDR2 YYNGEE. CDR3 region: CASSARGSGSDTQYF. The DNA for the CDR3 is TGTGCCAGCAGCGCCCGGGGGAGCGGATCTGATACGCAGTATTTT.

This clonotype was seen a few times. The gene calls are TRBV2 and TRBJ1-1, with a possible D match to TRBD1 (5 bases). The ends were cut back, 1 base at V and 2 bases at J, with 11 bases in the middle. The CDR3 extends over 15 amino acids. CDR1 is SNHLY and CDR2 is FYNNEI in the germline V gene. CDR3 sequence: CASSEGTRINTEAFF. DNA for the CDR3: TGTGCCAGCAGTGAAGGGACAAGGATTAACACTGAAGCTTTCTTT.

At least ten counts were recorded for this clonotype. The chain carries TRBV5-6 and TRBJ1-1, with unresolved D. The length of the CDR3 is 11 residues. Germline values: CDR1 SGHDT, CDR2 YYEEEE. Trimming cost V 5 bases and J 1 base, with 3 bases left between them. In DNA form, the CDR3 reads TGTGCCAGCAGTAAGAACACTGAAGCTTTCTTT. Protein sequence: CASSKNTEAFF.

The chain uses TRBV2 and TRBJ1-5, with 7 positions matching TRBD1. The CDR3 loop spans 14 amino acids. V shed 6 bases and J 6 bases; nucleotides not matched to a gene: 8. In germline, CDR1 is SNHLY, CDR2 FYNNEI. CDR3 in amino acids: CASRPQGEAQPQHF. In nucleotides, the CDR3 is TGTGCCAGCAGGCCTCAGGGGGAAGCTCAGCCCCAGCATTTT.

The CDR3 reads CASSLFGVQETQYF. The CDR3 DNA reads TGTGCCAGCAGCTTGTTCGGGGTCCAAGAGACCCAGTACTTC. J is TRBJ2-5 and V is TRBV5-6; TRBD2 might be the D (5 bases). Germline assignment: CDR1 SGHDT and CDR2 YYEEEE. Trimming shortened V by 1 base and J by 1 base, and 8 bases separated the two germline ends. The CDR3 is 14 amino acids. Supplemented by reference TRBV5-6 and TRBJ2-5, the full variable domain reads DAGVTQSPTHLIKTRGQQVTLRCSPKSGHDTVSWYQQALGQGPQFIFQYYEEEERQRGNFPDRFSGHQFPNYSSELNVNALLLGDSALYLCASSLFGVQETQYFGPGTRLLVL.